Each of the 20 T cell receptor beta chains below was sequenced from the same sample in a study of shared clonotypes between healthy human individuals. Profiling relied on immunoSEQ multiplex PCR, and the TCRdb table lists in-frame clones only, not all of them. Of about 2 million clones listed, 95% are singletons. Input material: naive CD4+ T cells sorted from blood. Subset denoted: CD45RA+ positively selected. The source is a man aged 18 to 29 in good health.

The chain joins TRBV27 to TRBJ2-3, with D perhaps TRBD1 (6 bases). The CDR3 is 13 residues long. V lost 8 bases to trimming and J lost 0 bases, with 9 bases between them. CDR1 and CDR2 from the germline V gene are MNHEY and SMNVEV (reference sequence). CDR3 region: CASGGLSTDTQYF. The CDR3 nucleotides read TGTGCCAGCGGGGGCCTTAGCACAGATACGCAGTATTTT.

This clone showed up just once. Within the sample, other DNA sequences also encode this same CDR3. J is TRBJ1-5 and V is TRBV4-3; no definite D call. CDR1 is LGHNA, CDR2 YSLEER, per germline. This CDR3 has 15 amino acids. Trimming removed 0 bases at V and 0 bases at J, with 6 bases between. In DNA, the CDR3 is TGCGCCAGCAGCCAAGAGGCGGTTAGCAATCAGCCCCAGCATTTT. Protein product: CASSQEAVSNQPQHF.

The V and J genes are TRBV4-3 and TRBJ1-4, with TRBD1 as a possible D gene (6 bases). V was pared by 4 bases and J by 1 base, with 10 bases between. CDR1 LGHNA and CDR2 YSLEER come from the germline V gene. CDR3 length: 15 amino acids. This CDR3 is CASSRTGQTNEKLFF. Here the CDR3 DNA reads TGCGCCAGCAGCCGGACGGGACAAACTAATGAAAAACTGTTTTTT.

As regards this clone: Other DNA sequences in the sample encode the same CDR3. The chain uses TRBV27 and TRBJ1-1; TRBD1 agrees at 7 bases. V gave up 2 bases and J gave up 4 bases; unmatched junction bases: 1. The CDR3 covers 13 residues. Germline V gives CDR1 MNHEY, CDR2 SMNVEV (reference sequence). The CDR3, as DNA: TGTGCCAGCAGTTTAAACAGGGGCACTGAAGCTTTCTTT. It codes for CASSLNRGTEAFF.

The chain has TRBV7-9 and TRBJ2-7, with D perhaps TRBD2 (6 bases). Germline CDR1 is SEHNR and CDR2 is FQNEAQ (reference sequence). Trimming removed 5 bases from V and 2 bases from J, with 13 bases in between. There are 14 residues in the CDR3. The CDR3 bases are TGTGCCAGCAGCCCTGGGGGGATCACCTACGAGCAGTACTTC. It translates to CASSPGGITYEQYF.

This chain connects TRBV9 to TRBJ2-3; D call uncertain. Trimming pared 7 bases from V and 4 bases from J, leaving 16 bases between. This CDR3 is 14 amino acids long. Germline-derived CDR1 and CDR2 are SGDLS and YYNGEE. For the CDR3, the DNA is TGTGCCAGCTCCGAACAGAGAAGACCAGATACGCAGTATTTT. It encodes CASSEQRRPDTQYF.

J is TRBJ2-7 and V is TRBV5-1; 9 bases map to TRBD1. J lost 6 bases, V lost 0 bases, and 7 bases had no gene match. CDR1 is SGHRS, CDR2 YFSETQ, per germline. The CDR3 contains 15 residues. The CDR3, as DNA: TGCGCCAGCAGCTTGGAACAGGGGGCTTTCGGCGAGCAGTACTTC. Its translation: CASSLEQGAFGEQYF.

The genes are TRBV6-5 and TRBJ1-2; 7 nucleotides align to TRBD1. Germline V lookup: CDR1 MNHEY, CDR2 SVGAGI. The CDR3 runs to 13 residues. With 6 bases clipped from V and 3 bases from J, the junction kept 4 bases outside the gene matches. CDR3 amino acids: CASRTGQDYGYTF. The CDR3 DNA is TGTGCCAGCAGGACAGGGCAGGACTATGGCTACACCTTC.

V is TRBV6-5 and J is TRBJ2-1; 10 bases align to TRBD2. The germline CDR1 and CDR2 sequences are MNHEY and SVGAGI. V dropped 2 bases and J dropped 6; count of bases not matched to a gene: 7. This CDR3 comprises 16 residues. The CDR3 DNA reads TGTGCCAGCAGTTACCGCAGCGGGAGGGCCGGCAATGAGCAGTTCTTC. It encodes CASSYRSGRAGNEQFF.

Worth noting for this clone: Other DNA sequences in this specimen translate into the identical CDR3. DNA for the CDR3: TGTGCCAGTAGTAGAAACACTGAAGCTTTCTTT. This translates into CASSRNTEAFF. The rearrangement joins TRBV19 to TRBJ1-1, with no clear D. V shed 4 bases and J shed 2 bases, with 2 bases lying between them. The CDR3 loop spans 11 amino acids. Germline V gene sequence: CDR1 LNHDA, CDR2 SQIVND (reference sequence).

The chain combines TRBV7-2 with TRBJ2-5; 16 nucleotides agree with TRBD2. J was trimmed by 5 bases and V by 5 bases; bases with no gene match: 14. Germline V gene lookup returns CDR1 SGHTA and CDR2 FQGNSA. CDR3 length equals 19 residues. The DNA for the CDR3 is TGTGCCAGCAGCCGCCCTGGGACTAGCGGGAGGGCCCTCGGGGAGACCCAGTACTTC. Translated: CASSRPGTSGRALGETQYF.

A few counts support this clone. The chain carries TRBV6-1 and TRBJ2-7; no clear D gene. CDR1 and CDR2 from the germline V gene are MNHNS and SASEGT. CDR3 size: 13 residues. Trimming removed 10 bases at V and 3 bases at J, with 16 bases between. The CDR3 sequence is CATERKGLYEQYF. The CDR3 region has the DNA TGTGCCACCGAAAGGAAGGGTCTCTACGAGCAGTACTTC.

The genes are TRBV6-1 and TRBJ2-7, with D perhaps matching TRBD1 or TRBD2 (5 bases each). This CDR3 comprises 12 residues. V lost 8 bases to trimming and J lost 2 bases, with 10 bases between them. Germline V gene sequence: CDR1 MNHNS, CDR2 SASEGT. This chain's CDR3 is CASWDVTYEQYF. In DNA form, the CDR3 reads TGTGCCAGCTGGGACGTAACCTACGAGCAGTACTTC.

The genes are TRBV7-2 and TRBJ1-4; D call uncertain. The V and J ends lost 4 bases and 12 bases respectively, with 18 bases between them. The CDR3 has 14 amino acids. The germline V gene has CDR1 SGHTA and CDR2 FQGNSA. The CDR3, as DNA: TGTGCCAGCAGCTCCGACCCCTCCAGTGGGGAACTGTTTTTT. Translating it yields CASSSDPSSGELFF.

The chain couples TRBV5-6 to TRBJ2-7; tentative D call: TRBD2 (6 bases). The CDR3 has 14 residues. Trimming took 2 bases from V and 5 from J, leaving 14 bases between them. Germline V gives CDR1 SGHDT, CDR2 YYEEEE. The CDR3 bases are TGTGCCAGCAGCTTCGTAGCGGAGGACGACGAGCAGTACTTC. The encoded protein is CASSFVAEDDEQYF.

The chain links TRBV6-5 to TRBJ1-4, with D maybe TRBD1 (5 bases). Trimming stripped 5 bases from V and 8 bases from J, with 12 bases between. The CDR3 totals 13 residues. The germline V gene encodes CDR1 MNHEY and CDR2 SVGAGI. The CDR3 spells CASSRFQGEKLFF. In DNA, the CDR3 is TGTGCCAGCAGTCGATTTCAGGGAGAAAAACTGTTTTTT.

This clone has a handful of counts. The chain combines TRBV25-1 with TRBJ1-2, with unresolved D. Per the germline V gene, CDR1 is MGHDK and CDR2 is SYGVNS. Trimming removed 4 bases at V and 0 bases at J, with 9 bases between. The CDR3 consists of 14 residues. The CDR3 loop reads CASSVDGANYGYTF. CDR3 in DNA: TGTGCCAGCAGTGTGGACGGCGCTAACTATGGCTACACCTTC.

The rearrangement links TRBV6-1 to TRBJ2-7; D may be TRBD1 (6 bases). Germline loops: CDR1 MNHNS, CDR2 SASEGT. The CDR3 has 13 residues. V dropped 1 base and J dropped 5 bases, with 9 bases sitting between them. The chain's CDR3 is CASSEEGGHEQYF. CDR3 coding DNA: TGTGCCAGCAGTGAAGAAGGGGGACACGAGCAGTACTTC.

The chain recombines TRBV18 with TRBJ2-2; 8 bases agree with TRBD2. The germline V gene encodes CDR1 KGHSH and CDR2 LQKENI. The CDR3 has 18 residues. The V segment lost 3 bases and the J segment 0 bases; nucleotides outside the gene matches: 9. This CDR3 reads CASSPRSGEFANTGELFF. The CDR3 DNA reads TGTGCCAGCTCACCCCGTAGCGGGGAATTCGCGAACACCGGGGAGCTGTTTTTT.

This chain joins TRBV7-2 and TRBJ2-2; no definite D call. Looked up from germline, CDR1 is SGHTA and CDR2 is FQGNSA. The V end lost 5 bases, the J end lost 7 bases, and 14 bases lay between the germline ends. The CDR3 runs 14 residues. The CDR3 spells CASSPGSIRGELFF. The DNA for the CDR3 is TGTGCCAGCAGCCCCGGATCGATTCGCGGGGAGCTGTTTTTT.